Detailed here is one TCR beta chain. Its antigen is unknown. This sample was included in a study of shared clonotypes between healthy human individuals. Study details: Each donor had three CD4 naive, three CD4 memory, two CD8 naive and one CD8 memory plate. Study results and limitations: Only blood samples were collected, and tissue repertoires likely differ.

V gave up 6 bases and J gave up 4 bases; unmatched junction bases: 11. The germline CDR1 and CDR2 sequences are GTSNPN and SVGIG (reference sequence). CDR3 length: 14 amino acids. Clones were read by immunoSEQ multiplex PCR, and TCRdb kept only the in-frame ones, dropping some. The profile shows roughly 550,000 clones, less than 97% of them singletons. Naive CD8 cells lacked CD45RO and underwent positive selection for CCR7, leaving out terminally differentiated effector memory CD45RA+ cells. The sequence came from a woman aged 25-40 years in good health. Material: naive CD8+ T cells sorted from blood. This chain connects TRBV30 to TRBJ2-7, with 8 positions matching TRBD1. The CDR3 reads CACQPRGHLYEQYF. CDR3 nucleotides: TGTGCCTGCCAACCCAGGGGGCACCTTTACGAGCAGTACTTC.